A selection of T cell receptor beta chains follows, all from one sample in a study of OX40 agonist ivuxolimab in advanced cancers. Sequenced by immunoSEQ multiplex PCR; TCRdb stores in-frame clones only, minus some. Of some 74,000 clones listed, about nine tenths are singletons. Sequences were derived from CD4+ or CD8+ T cells sorted from blood, sampled in a trial of the OX40 agonist ivuxolimab. The receptor set was obtained from an adult with an advanced solid tumor such as melanoma, head and neck, liver or kidney cancer. The CDR3 runs from the conserved cysteine through the conserved F or W. The order of the fields is J gene, V gene, D gene, CDR3 protein. The D gene is left open where the match is weak.

J: TRBJ1-5; V: TRBV18; D: NA; CDR3: CASSNRLVNQPQHF
J: TRBJ1-5; V: TRBV4-1; D: NA; CDR3: CASSEEIGRFGQPQHF
J: TRBJ1-5; V: TRBV19; D: NA; CDR3: CASRFISRVGQPQHF
J: TRBJ2-3; V: TRBV4-1; D: NA; CDR3: CASSQDHSRANTDTQYF
J: TRBJ1-2; V: TRBV6-1; D: NA; CDR3: CASSEALLISGPYGYTF
J: TRBJ1-1; V: TRBV2; D: TRBD1; CDR3: CASRNRDSMNTEAFF
J: TRBJ1-2; V: TRBV6-5; D: TRBD1; CDR3: CASSYLTGDMGYTF
J: TRBJ2-1; V: TRBV5-1; D: TRBD2; CDR3: CASSLGRGTYNEQFF
J: TRBJ2-2; V: TRBV19; D: NA; CDR3: CASRTTPGELFF
J: TRBJ1-6; V: TRBV7-9; D: NA; CDR3: CASSLDLDNSPLHF
J: TRBJ1-2; V: TRBV5-6; D: NA; CDR3: CASSPSGGVIYGYTF
J: TRBJ1-6; V: TRBV9; D: NA; CDR3: CASSPRQSNSPLHF
J: TRBJ1-6; V: TRBV9; D: NA; CDR3: CASSADPGGNNSPLHF
J: TRBJ2-3; V: TRBV7-3; D: TRBD1; CDR3: CASSLTGPGQGSDTQYF
J: TRBJ2-1; V: TRBV11-2; D: NA; CDR3: CASSFQRVPNNEQFF
J: TRBJ2-2; V: TRBV28; D: NA; CDR3: CASLVGDGELFF
J: TRBJ1-2; V: TRBV7-8; D: TRBD1; CDR3: CASSSSGTGGASNYGYTF
J: TRBJ2-5; V: TRBV6-6; D: TRBD1; CDR3: CASRGTAEETQYF
J: TRBJ1-5; V: TRBV27; D: NA; CDR3: CASRPQGAQPQHF
J: TRBJ1-3; V: TRBV6-7; D: NA; CDR3: CASLSRDPKSNGNTIYF
J: TRBJ1-5; V: TRBV19; D: TRBD1; CDR3: CASSIDVNRGQPQHF
J: TRBJ2-4; V: TRBV7-8; D: NA; CDR3: CASSLGRSSEGNIQYF
J: TRBJ1-6; V: TRBV6-1; D: TRBD1; CDR3: CASSVVVGTANSYNSPLHF
J: TRBJ2-7; V: TRBV18; D: TRBD1; CDR3: CASSPTRTGGYEQYF
J: TRBJ1-4; V: TRBV25-1; D: TRBD1; CDR3: CASSDLGTGATNEKLFF
J: TRBJ2-5; V: TRBV28; D: TRBD2; CDR3: CAPNRGGASVETQYF
J: TRBJ2-3; V: TRBV6-1; D: NA; CDR3: CASSEPGGATQYF
J: TRBJ1-5; V: TRBV5-6; D: NA; CDR3: CASSGQGLRQPQHF
J: TRBJ2-3; V: TRBV7-9; D: TRBD2; CDR3: CASRRGGNTDTQYF
J: TRBJ2-5; V: TRBV5-6; D: NA; CDR3: CASSLYEGGVQGETQYF
J: TRBJ1-5; V: TRBV2; D: NA; CDR3: CASSEPLGPQHF
J: TRBJ1-6; V: TRBV18; D: TRBD1; CDR3: CASSPGTGRPALHF
J: TRBJ1-5; V: TRBV28; D: TRBD1; CDR3: CASSTHRDRDSNQPQHF
J: TRBJ2-7; V: TRBV11-2; D: NA; CDR3: CASSLDRGQLYEQYF
J: TRBJ2-5; V: TRBV29-1; D: NA; CDR3: CSVTPGAPRGETQYF
J: TRBJ2-5; V: TRBV5-1; D: TRBD1; CDR3: CASSGDRQETQYF
J: TRBJ2-2; V: TRBV25-1; D: NA; CDR3: CASSLATGELFF
J: TRBJ2-2; V: TRBV6-4; D: TRBD1; CDR3: CASSARGQGLTGELFF
J: TRBJ2-3; V: TRBV6-6; D: TRBD2; CDR3: CASRRLAGALSDTQYF
J: TRBJ2-7; V: TRBV6-5; D: NA; CDR3: CASSDSGIEYF
J: TRBJ2-4; V: TRBV7-8; D: NA; CDR3: CASSLAGAAKNIQYF
J: TRBJ1-2; V: TRBV5-1; D: TRBD1; CDR3: CASSLATGDSGYTF
J: TRBJ1-1; V: TRBV2; D: NA; CDR3: CASNINVRGAEAFF
J: TRBJ2-2; V: TRBV29-1; D: NA; CDR3: CSVAGIGELFF
J: TRBJ1-5; V: TRBV6-5; D: TRBD1; CDR3: CASSYAGTDSNQPQHF
J: TRBJ1-2; V: TRBV29-1; D: NA; CDR3: CSAWDLGGYTF
J: TRBJ2-5; V: TRBV19; D: NA; CDR3: CASSTLGGLQETQYF
J: TRBJ1-2; V: TRBV19; D: NA; CDR3: CASTEIANYGYTF
J: TRBJ2-3; V: TRBV9; D: NA; CDR3: CASSVGSAEDTQYF